This T cell receptor (beta chain) is drawn from a study of cytomegalovirus exposure and HLA in healthy donors. V shed 0 bases, J shed 3 bases, and the junction held 6 bases outside the gene matches. This CDR3 is 16 amino acids long. Germline lookup yields CDR1 SGHRS and CDR2 YFSETQ. Study findings and constraints: Cytomegalovirus status, reportedly, was diagnosed with high specificity and sensitivity by the classifier. In an earlier analysis, about 90% or about 30%: the productive usage of most TCR beta V segments. Another analysis was done later, and it associated more than 15,000 TCR beta sequences with HLA alleles at 0.05 false discovery rate.

A multiplex PCR was run with 60 Vbeta primers and 13 Jbeta primers. The repertoire was sequenced with immunoSEQ multiplex PCR; TCRdb's copy has only in-frame clones and lacks some. The table has tens of thousands of clones, roughly 77% seen once. Regarding this clone: Its specificity is not known.

This TCR derives from a woman aged 40 to 50 in good health and CMV-seropositive. The chain employs TRBV5-1 and TRBJ2-3, with 8 bases fitting TRBD2. The sequenced sample consisted of PBMCs. The CDR3 sequence: CASSLGAGAGTDTQYF. The CDR3 DNA follows: TGCGCCAGCAGCTTGGGAGCGGGAGCGGGAACAGATACGCAGTATTTT.